The 13 T cell receptor beta chains below all came from one sample that was sequenced in a study of blood T cell repertoires in COVID-19. TCRdb's copy holds only in-frame clones and misses some; the assay was immunoSEQ multiplex PCR. Seen here are more than 65,000 clones, 70% to 80% observed once, and the top ten hold 35% to 45%. Sequenced material: peripheral blood. These receptors were taken from an older woman with acute or convalescent COVID-19.

This clone has just a few counts. The J gene is TRBJ2-5, the V gene TRBV6-5, with TRBD1 identical over 11 bases. The J segment lost 4 bases and the V segment lost 5 bases, leaving 6 bases of the junction unmatched. The CDR3 totals 15 residues. Germline CDR1 MNHEY, CDR2 SVGAGI. CDR3 sequence reads: CASSPWTGGVETQYF. In DNA, the CDR3 is TGTGCCAGCAGTCCATGGACAGGGGGCGTAGAGACCCAGTACTTC.

The genes are TRBV5-4 and TRBJ2-3; TRBD2 is a possible D gene (6 bases). The CDR3 has 15 amino acids. CDR1 and CDR2 from the germline V gene are SGHNT and YYREEE (reference sequence). The V gene lost 1 base and the J gene lost 11 bases, with 20 bases spanning the gap. The CDR3: CASSLKSRREVKQYF. CDR3 DNA sequence: TGTGCCAGCAGCTTGAAATCTCGCAGGGAGGTCAAGCAGTATTTT.

In this sample, this clone turned up once. The chain combines TRBV6-1 with TRBJ2-3; weak D call: TRBD1 (6 bases). The length of the CDR3 is 18 residues. Per the germline V gene, CDR1 is MNHNS and CDR2 is SASEGT. Trimming took 4 bases from V and 2 from J, leaving 22 bases between them. This CDR3 reads CASSAISPSGAYTDTQYF. The CDR3 coding sequence is TGTGCCAGCAGTGCAATCTCCCCGTCAGGGGCCTACACAGATACGCAGTATTTT.

This rearrangement joins TRBV7-9 to TRBJ1-2, with 8 bases matching TRBD1. V shed 3 bases, J shed 4 bases, and the junction held 4 bases outside the gene matches. The V gene's germline CDR1 is SEHNR and CDR2 FQNEAQ (reference sequence). The CDR3 extends over 14 amino acids. The CDR3 region is CASSFTGGSYGYTF. The CDR3 DNA follows: TGTGCCAGCAGCTTTACAGGGGGAAGCTATGGCTACACCTTC.

This clone was seen just once. V usage is TRBV7-2 and J usage is TRBJ2-7; 7 bases match TRBD2. With V trimmed by 4 bases and J by 0 bases, 6 bases remained unmatched. This CDR3 comprises 15 residues. Germline V gives CDR1 SGHTA, CDR2 FQGNSA. The CDR3 loop reads CASSSTGGTSYEQYF. CDR3 DNA sequence: TGTGCCAGCAGCTCGACCGGGGGGACCTCCTACGAGCAGTACTTC.

The sample holds a few counts of this clone. This sequence joins TRBV7-3 and TRBJ2-1; the D gene is possibly TRBD2 (7 bases). V gave up 5 bases and J gave up 12 bases, with 23 bases separating them. The CDR3 extends over 15 amino acids. Germline lookup yields CDR1 SGHTA and CDR2 FQGTGA. CDR3 bases: TGTGCCAGCAGCCAAGCGGGACACCCCGGAGATGCGCAGTTCTTC. Translation: CASSQAGHPGDAQFF.

This clone was counted a single time. This chain links TRBV6-6 with TRBJ1-6, with D maybe TRBD1 (5 bases). Per the germline V gene, CDR1 is MNHNY and CDR2 is SVGAGI (reference sequence). With 5 bases removed from V and 7 bases from J, the gap between germline ends came to 15 bases. The CDR3 has 15 residues. CDR3 protein: CASSPLGGENSPLHF. The DNA of the CDR3 is TGTGCCAGCAGTCCCCTAGGAGGGGAAAATTCACCCCTCCACTTT.

This clone has only a few counts. The rearrangement links TRBV11-2 to TRBJ1-1, with D possibly being TRBD1 (5 bases). V shed 3 bases and J shed 4 bases, with 9 bases lying between them. Germline V gene data show CDR1 as SGHAT and CDR2 as FQNNGV. The CDR3 is 13 amino acids. DNA of the CDR3: TGTGCCAGCAGCTTGATGGGGGGCACTGAAGCTTTCTTT. Protein sequence: CASSLMGGTEAFF.

In DNA form, the CDR3 reads TGTGCCAGCAGCGGCAACCGACAGGGTAACTATGGCTACACCTTC. Translating gives CASSGNRQGNYGYTF. The genes are TRBV5-4 and TRBJ1-2; 7 bases fit TRBD1. The germline CDR1 and CDR2 sequences are SGHNT and YYREEE (reference sequence). The CDR3 is 15 residues long. Trimming cost V 4 bases and J 1 base; bases outside gene matches: 7.

This clone has just one count. The rearrangement links TRBV11-2 to TRBJ1-1; D is unclear. The length of the CDR3 is 15 residues. From germline, CDR1 is SGHAT and CDR2 FQNNGV. V gave up 1 base and J gave up 3 bases, with 12 bases separating them. This CDR3 reads CASSLALLADTEAFF. CDR3 in DNA: TGTGCCAGCAGCTTAGCCCTCCTGGCGGACACTGAAGCTTTCTTT.

The V gene is TRBV7-3, the J gene TRBJ1-1; D ambiguous. Germline CDR1 is SGHTA and CDR2 is FQGTGA. V was clipped by 3 bases and J by 1 base, with 6 bases between them. CDR3 length: 13 amino acids. DNA for the CDR3: TGTGCCAGCAGCTTCAGACAGAACACTGAAGCTTTCTTT. Its translation: CASSFRQNTEAFF.

CDR3 sequence (DNA): TGTGCCAGCAGTTCCCAGGCGTCAGATACGCAGTATTTT. It is translated as CASSSQASDTQYF. The chain recombines TRBV6-5 with TRBJ2-3; D not resolved. V gave up 4 bases and J gave up 4 bases, with 9 bases separating them. Germline CDR1 is MNHEY and CDR2 is SVGAGI. The CDR3 is 13 amino acids.

The gene calls are TRBV6-5 and TRBJ1-6; D not certain. The germline gives CDR1 MNHEY, CDR2 SVGAGI. Trimming removed 8 bases at V and 9 bases at J, with 17 bases between. The length of the CDR3 is 14 residues. CDR3 DNA sequence: TGTGCCAGCCAGAGCGGCAGGTTAGCTTCACCCCTCCACTTT. Translated: CASQSGRLASPLHF.